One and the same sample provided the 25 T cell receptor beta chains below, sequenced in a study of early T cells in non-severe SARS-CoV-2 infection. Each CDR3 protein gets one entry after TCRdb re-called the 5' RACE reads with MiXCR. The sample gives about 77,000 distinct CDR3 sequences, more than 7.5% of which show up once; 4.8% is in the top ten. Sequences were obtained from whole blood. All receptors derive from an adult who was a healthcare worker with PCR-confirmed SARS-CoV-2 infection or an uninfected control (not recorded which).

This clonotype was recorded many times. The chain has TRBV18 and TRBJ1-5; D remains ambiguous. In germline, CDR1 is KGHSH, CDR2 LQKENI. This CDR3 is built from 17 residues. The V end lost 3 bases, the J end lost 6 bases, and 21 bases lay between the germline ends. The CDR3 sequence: CASSPGEGPSRGQPQHF. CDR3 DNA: TGTGCCAGCTCACCTGGGGAAGGGCCATCTCGGGGTCAGCCCCAGCATTTT.

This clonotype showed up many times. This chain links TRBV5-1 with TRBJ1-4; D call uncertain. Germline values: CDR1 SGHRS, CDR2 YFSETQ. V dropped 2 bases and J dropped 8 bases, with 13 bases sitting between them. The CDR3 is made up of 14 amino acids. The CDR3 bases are TGCGCCAGCAGCTTTCGTACGGGTGGAGAAAAACTGTTTTTT. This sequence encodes CASSFRTGGEKLFF.

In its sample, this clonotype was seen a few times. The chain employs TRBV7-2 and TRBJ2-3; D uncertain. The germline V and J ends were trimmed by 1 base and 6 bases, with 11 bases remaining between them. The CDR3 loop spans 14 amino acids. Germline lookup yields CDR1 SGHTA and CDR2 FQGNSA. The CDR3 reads CASSLVSSDDTQYF. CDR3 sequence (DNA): TGTGCCAGCAGCTTAGTTTCCAGCGACGATACGCAGTATTTT.

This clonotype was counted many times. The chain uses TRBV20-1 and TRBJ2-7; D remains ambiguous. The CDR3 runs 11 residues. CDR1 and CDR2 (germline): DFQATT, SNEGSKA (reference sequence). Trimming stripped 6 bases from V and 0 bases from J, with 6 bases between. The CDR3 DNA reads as TGCAGTGCCTTGGCCTCCTACGAGCAGTACTTC. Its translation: CSALASYEQYF.

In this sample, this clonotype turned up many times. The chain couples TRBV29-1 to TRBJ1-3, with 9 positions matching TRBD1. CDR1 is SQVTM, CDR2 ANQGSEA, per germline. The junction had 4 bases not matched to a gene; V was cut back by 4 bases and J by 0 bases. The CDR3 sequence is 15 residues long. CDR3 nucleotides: TGCAGCGTTGCGACAGGGGGGGGCTCTGGAAACACCATATATTTT. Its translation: CSVATGGGSGNTIYF.

DNA of the CDR3: TGTGCCAGCAGCTCACTACAGGGGGACAGCTATGGCTACACCTTC. Amino acid sequence: CASSSLQGDSYGYTF. The chain has TRBV7-9 and TRBJ1-2; 8 nucleotides align to TRBD1. The CDR3 runs to 15 residues. Germline values: CDR1 SEHNR, CDR2 FQNEAQ (reference sequence). Trimming took 4 bases from V and 4 from J; bases not matched to a gene: 8.

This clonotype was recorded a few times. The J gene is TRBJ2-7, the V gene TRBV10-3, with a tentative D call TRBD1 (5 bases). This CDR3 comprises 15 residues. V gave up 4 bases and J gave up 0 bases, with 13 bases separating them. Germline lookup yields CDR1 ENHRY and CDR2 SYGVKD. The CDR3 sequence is CAISVDTLSSYEQYF. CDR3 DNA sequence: TGTGCCATCAGTGTGGACACTTTAAGCTCCTACGAGCAGTACTTC.

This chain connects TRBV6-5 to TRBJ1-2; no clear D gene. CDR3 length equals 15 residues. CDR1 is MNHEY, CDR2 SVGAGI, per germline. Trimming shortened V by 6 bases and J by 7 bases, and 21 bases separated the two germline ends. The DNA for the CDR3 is TGTGCCAGCAGCGTCGGCGGCCGGGCCGGCGGTGGCTACACCTTC. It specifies CASSVGGRAGGGYTF.

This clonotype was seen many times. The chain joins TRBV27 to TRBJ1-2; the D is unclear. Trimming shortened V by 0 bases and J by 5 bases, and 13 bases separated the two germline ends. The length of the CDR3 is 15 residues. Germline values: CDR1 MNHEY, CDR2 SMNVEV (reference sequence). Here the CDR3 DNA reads TGTGCCAGCAGTTTATCAGGGCCCGGAGGGTATGGCTACACCTTC. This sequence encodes CASSLSGPGGYGYTF.

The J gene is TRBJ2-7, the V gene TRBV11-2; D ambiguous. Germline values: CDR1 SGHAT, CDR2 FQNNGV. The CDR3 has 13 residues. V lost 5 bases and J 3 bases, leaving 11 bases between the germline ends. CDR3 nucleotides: TGTGCCAGCAGCCTAGTCCCGATCTACGAGCAGTACTTC. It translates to CASSLVPIYEQYF.

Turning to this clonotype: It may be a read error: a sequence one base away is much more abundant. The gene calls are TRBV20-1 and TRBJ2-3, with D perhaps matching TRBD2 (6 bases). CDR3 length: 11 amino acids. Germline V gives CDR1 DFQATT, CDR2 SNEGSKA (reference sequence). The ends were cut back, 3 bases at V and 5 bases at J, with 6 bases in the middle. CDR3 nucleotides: TGCAGTGCTAGCGGGGGAGATACGCAGTATTTT. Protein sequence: CSASGGDTQYF.

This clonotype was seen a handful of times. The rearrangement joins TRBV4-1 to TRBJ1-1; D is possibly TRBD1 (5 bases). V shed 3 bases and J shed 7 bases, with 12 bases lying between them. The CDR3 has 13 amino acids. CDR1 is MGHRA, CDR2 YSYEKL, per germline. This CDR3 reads CASSQGRQVEAFF. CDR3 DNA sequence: TGCGCCAGCAGCCAGGGACGGCAGGTTGAAGCTTTCTTT.

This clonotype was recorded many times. The CDR3 protein is CASSQTSTHNEQFF. In DNA, the CDR3 is TGTGCCAGCAGCCAAACTAGCACCCACAATGAGCAGTTCTTC. J is TRBJ2-1 and V is TRBV3-1, with D perhaps matching TRBD2 (6 bases). Deletions cut 2 bases from V and 5 bases from J, with 10 bases between. Germline V gives CDR1 LGHDT, CDR2 YNNKEL (reference sequence). The CDR3 sequence is 14 residues long.

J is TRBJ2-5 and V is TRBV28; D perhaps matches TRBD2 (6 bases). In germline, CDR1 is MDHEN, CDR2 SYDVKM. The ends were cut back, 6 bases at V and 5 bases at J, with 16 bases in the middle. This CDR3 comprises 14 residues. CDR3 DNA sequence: TGTGCCAGCAGATTAGCGGAGGACCGGGAGACCCAGTACTTC. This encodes CASRLAEDRETQYF. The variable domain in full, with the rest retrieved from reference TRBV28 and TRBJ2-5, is DVKVTQSSRYLVKRTGEKVFLECVQDMDHENMFWYRQDPGLGLRLIYFSYDVKMKEKGDIPEGYSVSREKKERFSLILESASTNQTSMYLCASRLAEDRETQYFGPGTRLLVL.

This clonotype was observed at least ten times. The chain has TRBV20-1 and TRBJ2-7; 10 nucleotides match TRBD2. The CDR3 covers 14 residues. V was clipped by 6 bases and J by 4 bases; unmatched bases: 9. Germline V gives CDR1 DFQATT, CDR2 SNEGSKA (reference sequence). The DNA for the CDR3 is TGCAGTGCACACCCGGGACTAGCGACATACGAGCAGTACTTC. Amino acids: CSAHPGLATYEQYF.

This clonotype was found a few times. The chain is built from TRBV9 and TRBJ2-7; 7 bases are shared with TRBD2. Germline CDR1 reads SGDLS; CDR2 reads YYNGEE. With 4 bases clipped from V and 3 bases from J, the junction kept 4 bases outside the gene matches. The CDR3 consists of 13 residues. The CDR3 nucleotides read TGTGCCAGCAGCCGCGGGACTATCTACGAGCAGTACTTC. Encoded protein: CASSRGTIYEQYF. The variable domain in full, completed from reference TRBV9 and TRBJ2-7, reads DSGVTQTPKHLITATGQRVTLRCSPRSGDLSVYWYQQSLDQGLQFLIQYYNGEERAKGNILERFSAQQFPDLHSELNLSSLELGDSALYFCASSRGTIYEQYFGPGTRLTVT.

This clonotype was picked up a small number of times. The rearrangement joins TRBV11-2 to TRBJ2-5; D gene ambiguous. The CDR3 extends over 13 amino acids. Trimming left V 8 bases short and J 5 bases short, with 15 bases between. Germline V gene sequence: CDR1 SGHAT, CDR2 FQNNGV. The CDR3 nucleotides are TGTGCCAGCCGAGACTCCCTGGGCGAGACCCAGTACTTC. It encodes CASRDSLGETQYF.

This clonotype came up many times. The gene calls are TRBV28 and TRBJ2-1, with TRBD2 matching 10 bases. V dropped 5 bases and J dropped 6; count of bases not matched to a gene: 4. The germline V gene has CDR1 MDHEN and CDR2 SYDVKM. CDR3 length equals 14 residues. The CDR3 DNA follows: TGTGCCAGCAGTCGGACTAGCGGACGCAATGAGCAGTTCTTC. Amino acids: CASSRTSGRNEQFF.

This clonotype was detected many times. In nucleotides, the CDR3 is TGTGCCAGCAGCGTGGGACAGGCGCCTGGTATGGCCCAGCATTTT. Translating it yields CASSVGQAPGMAQHF. The chain combines TRBV9 with TRBJ1-5; 8 bases line up with TRBD1. V trimming: 2 bases; J trimming: 11 bases; junction bases outside the gene matches: 12. Germline V gives CDR1 SGDLS, CDR2 YYNGEE. The CDR3 length is 15 residues.

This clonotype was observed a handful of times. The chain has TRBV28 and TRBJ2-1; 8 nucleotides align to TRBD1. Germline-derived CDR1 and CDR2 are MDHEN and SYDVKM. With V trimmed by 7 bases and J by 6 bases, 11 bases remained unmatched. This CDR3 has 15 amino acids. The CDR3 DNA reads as TGTGCCAGCACCACCGCAGGGGGCTCCCCCAATGAGCAGTTCTTC. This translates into CASTTAGGSPNEQFF.

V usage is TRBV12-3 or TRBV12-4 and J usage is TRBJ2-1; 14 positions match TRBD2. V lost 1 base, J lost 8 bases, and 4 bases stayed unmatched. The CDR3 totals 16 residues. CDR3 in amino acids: CASSLGLGLAGDEQFF. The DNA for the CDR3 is TGTGCCAGCAGTTTAGGGTTGGGACTAGCGGGAGATGAGCAGTTCTTC.

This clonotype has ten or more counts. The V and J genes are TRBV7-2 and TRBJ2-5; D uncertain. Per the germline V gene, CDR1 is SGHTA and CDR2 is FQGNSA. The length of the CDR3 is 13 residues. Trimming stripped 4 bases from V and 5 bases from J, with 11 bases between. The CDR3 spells CASSSGIRETQYF. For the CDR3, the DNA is TGTGCCAGCAGCTCCGGCATTCGGGAGACCCAGTACTTC.

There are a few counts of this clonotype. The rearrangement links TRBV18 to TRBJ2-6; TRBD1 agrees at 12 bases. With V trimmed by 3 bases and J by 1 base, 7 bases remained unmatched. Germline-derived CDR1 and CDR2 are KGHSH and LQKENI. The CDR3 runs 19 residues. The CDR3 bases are TGTGCCAGCTCACCGGCATGGGGACAGGGGGCATCTGGGGCCAACGTCCTGACTTTC. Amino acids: CASSPAWGQGASGANVLTF.

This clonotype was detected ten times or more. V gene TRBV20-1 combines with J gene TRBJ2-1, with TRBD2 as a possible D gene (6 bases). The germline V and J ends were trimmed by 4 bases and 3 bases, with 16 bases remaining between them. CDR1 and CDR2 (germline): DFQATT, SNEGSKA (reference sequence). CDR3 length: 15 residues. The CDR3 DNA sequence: TGCAGTGCTACCTTTAGCGGAAGGGGCTACAATGAGCAGTTCTTC. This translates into CSATFSGRGYNEQFF.

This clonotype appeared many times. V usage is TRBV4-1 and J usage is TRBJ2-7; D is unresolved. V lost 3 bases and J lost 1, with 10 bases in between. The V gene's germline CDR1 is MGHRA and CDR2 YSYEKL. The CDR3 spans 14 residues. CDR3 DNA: TGCGCCAGCAGCCAGGCCGAGGTATCCTACGAGCAGTACTTC. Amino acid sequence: CASSQAEVSYEQYF.